This TCR beta chain was recorded in a study of T cell changes during pregnancy in multiple sclerosis. Libraries were prepared by immunoSEQ multiplex PCR; TCRdb keeps only in-frame clonotypes and omits some of them. Among 40,000 to 45,000 clones, 70% to 90% were seen once, and the ten largest hold around 0.5%. This clone appeared a single time. The starting material was CD4+ T cells from peripheral blood mononuclear cells, obtained in the first trimester of pregnancy. The TCR sequence derives from a female donor with multiple sclerosis, enrolled in a pregnancy study.

In DNA form, the CDR3 reads TGTGCCAGCAGCTCCGGGACTAAATCGGATAGGCAGTTCTTC. Residues: CASSSGTKSDRQFF. This rearrangement joins TRBV5-5 to TRBJ2-1; TRBD2 matches at 7 bases. V dropped 3 bases and J dropped 12; count of bases not matched to a gene: 12. Germline V lookup: CDR1 SGHKS, CDR2 YYEKEE (reference sequence). This CDR3 has 14 amino acids.